The rows below give T cell receptor beta chains drawn from one sample of a study of T cell responses to AZD1222 COVID-19 vaccine. TCRdb keeps only in-frame clones here, not all; method: immunoSEQ multiplex PCR. The sample lists roughly 120,000 clones; around 88% were seen once. The specimen was peripheral blood, collected 28 days after the second AZD1222 dose. The receptors derive from an adult who received the AZD1222 COVID-19 vaccine. Both conserved end residues are part of each CDR3. A D gene is named only where the DNA matches it firmly. Size is stated for part of the rows, as once, few or many counts, or as a class when the clone is expanded.

TRBJ2-7	.	TRBD2	TRBV3-1/TRBV3-2	CASSPITLAGGEQYF	TGTGCCAGCAGCCCCATTACGCTAGCGGGAGGGGAGCAGTACTTC
TRBJ1-2	.	.	TRBV24-1	CATSDVRVGYGYTF	TGTGCCACCAGTGATGTCAGGGTGGGCTATGGCTACACCTTC
TRBJ2-2	few	.	TRBV19	CASSKGRAGAGELFF	TGTGCCAGCAGTAAGGGCAGGGCCGGGGCAGGGGAGCTGTTTTTT
TRBJ2-6	.	.	TRBV6-1	CASSELLGANVLTF	TGTGCCAGCAGTGAACTCTTGGGGGCCAACGTCCTGACTTTC
TRBJ1-2	.	.	TRBV6-5	CASTSGHYGYTF	TGTGCCAGCACCTCGGGGCACTATGGCTACACCTTC
TRBJ1-1	.	.	TRBV27	CASSLSEGKTEAFF	TGTGCCAGCAGTTTATCGGAGGGCAAGACTGAAGCTTTCTTT
TRBJ2-3	.	.	TRBV29-1	CSVESDSTDTQYF	TGCAGCGTTGAATCCGACAGCACAGATACGCAGTATTTT
TRBJ2-7	.	.	TRBV25-1	CASTTGSGEQYF	TGTGCCAGCACCACGGGTAGTGGCGAGCAGTACTTC
TRBJ2-1	.	TRBD1	TRBV7-2	CASSPGQAVNEQFF	TGTGCCAGCAGTCCGGGACAGGCCGTCAATGAGCAGTTCTTC
TRBJ2-1	.	.	TRBV21-1	CASSKPCGGEIYNEQFF	TGTGCCAGCAGCAAACCGTGCGGAGGGGAAATCTACAATGAGCAGTTCTTC
TRBJ2-1	once	TRBD1	TRBV27	CASSFLRQGTGWEQFF	TGTGCCAGCAGTTTTCTACGTCAGGGGACAGGATGGGAGCAGTTCTTC